This T cell receptor beta chain stems from a study of T cell responses to AZD1222 COVID-19 vaccine. The study's findings and limits: Repertoires were sampled only after the peak T cell response. A mostly white British donor set with more females was recruited, and clonal diversity was possibly underestimated.

Assay used: immunoSEQ multiplex PCR; TCRdb lists only in-frame clones, some missing. The sample lists 110,000 to 150,000 clones; approximately 83% were seen once. V was shortened by 6 bases and J by 8 bases, with 13 bases between the two germline ends. The CDR3 runs to 12 residues. A remark on this clone: Antigen: not known.

This receptor was taken from an adult in good health. The chain has TRBV12-3 or TRBV12-4 and TRBJ1-2, with D possibly being TRBD1 (6 bases). The sample consisted of peripheral blood, taken on day 0 of AZD1222 vaccination. The CDR3 DNA follows: TGTGCCAGCAGCCAAGGGGGACCGGGCTACACCTTC. Protein product: CASSQGGPGYTF.